Below, one T cell receptor (beta chain) is given with its context. The antigen remains unidentified. CDR1 and CDR2 (germline): KGHSY, FQNENV. This CDR3 spans 17 amino acids. V was pared by 0 bases and J by 7 bases, with 19 bases between. Clones were read by immunoSEQ multiplex PCR, and TCRdb kept only the in-frame ones, dropping some. This sample has about 33,000 clones, with roughly 78% found just once. This entry belongs to a study of T cells in localized non-small cell lung cancer. Notes on the study in general: Because sequencing included only one region (of the tumor), heterogeneity remains possible. In uninvolved adjacent lung, T cell clonality reached its highest value, exceeding tumor. In adjacent lung, a median roughly 56 of the top 100 tumor clones were found.

This receptor was taken from a male donor aged 60 or over with stage III squamous cell lung carcinoma. The sample here was peripheral blood, taken before any cancer treatment. This chain joins TRBV16 and TRBJ2-4; tentatively, D is TRBD2 (6 bases). CDR3 nucleotide sequence: TGTGCCAGCAGCCAATCTACTCCTCAGCGGGCGAGGAACATTCAGTACTTC. This sequence encodes CASSQSTPQRARNIQYF.